Below, 9 T cell receptor beta chains from the same sample are listed, as sequenced in a study of T cells in Graves' hyperthyroidism and ophthalmopathy. What was amplified from RNA transcripts were TCR beta CDR3 regions. A first-round RT-PCR of the TCR CDR3 used the HTBI primer set. TCRdb reanalysed the multiplex PCR reads using MiXCR and keeps one entry per CDR3 protein. The sample has more than 500,000 distinct CDR3 sequences; 14% to 15% are singletons. Sequenced sample: blood. The receptors shown here come from a woman in her forties with Graves' ophthalmopathy.

The CDR3 DNA is TGTGCCAGCTCACCTGGGACTAGCGGGGCCTTCGAGCAGTACTTC. This gives the protein CASSPGTSGAFEQYF. This rearrangement joins TRBV18 to TRBJ2-7; TRBD2 aligns across 13 bases. The germline V gene has CDR1 KGHSH and CDR2 LQKENI. V shed 3 bases, J shed 6 bases, and the junction held 5 bases outside the gene matches. CDR3 length: 15 residues.

This clonotype was counted at least ten times. J is TRBJ2-7 and V is TRBV28, with 8 bases identical to TRBD1. The CDR3 is 15 residues long. V trimming: 3 bases; J trimming: 2 bases; junction bases outside the gene matches: 6. Germline V lookup: CDR1 MDHEN, CDR2 SYDVKM. The CDR3 is CASSFDRGYPYEQYF. The CDR3 DNA reads as TGTGCCAGCAGTTTCGACAGGGGATATCCCTACGAGCAGTACTTC. Combining the CDR3 with reference TRBV28 and TRBJ2-7 gives the whole variable domain DVKVTQSSRYLVKRTGEKVFLECVQDMDHENMFWYRQDPGLGLRLIYFSYDVKMKEKGDIPEGYSVSREKKERFSLILESASTNQTSMYLCASSFDRGYPYEQYFGPGTRLTVT.

V usage is TRBV19 and J usage is TRBJ2-7; D perhaps matches TRBD2 (5 bases). This CDR3 is built from 14 residues. CDR1 and CDR2 from the germline V gene are LNHDA and SQIVND (reference sequence). Trimming removed 10 bases at V and 1 base at J, with 17 bases between. The CDR3 DNA sequence: TGTGCCACCAGTCGGGGAGAGGCTTCCTACGAGCAGTACTTC. It specifies CATSRGEASYEQYF.

This clonotype was recorded many times. The chain recombines TRBV7-9 with TRBJ2-5, with 9 bases fitting TRBD2. The CDR3 runs to 16 residues. The V gene end was trimmed by 3 bases and the J gene end by 5 bases; junction bases not matched to a gene: 10. Germline-derived CDR1 and CDR2 are SEHNR and FQNEAQ (reference sequence). The CDR3: CASSFSVREGLETQYF. In DNA form, the CDR3 reads TGTGCCAGCAGCTTCTCCGTGCGGGAGGGCCTGGAGACCCAGTACTTC.

This clonotype has a count of ten or more. The V and J genes are TRBV20-1 and TRBJ2-5; D unclear. Germline V gene sequence: CDR1 DFQATT, CDR2 SNEGSKA (reference sequence). Deletions cut 4 bases from V and 1 base from J, with 10 bases between. The CDR3 is made up of 13 amino acids. The CDR3 DNA is TGCAGTGCTATGGACCCCGTCCAAGAGACCCAGTACTTC. Translated, it gives CSAMDPVQETQYF.

This clonotype was seen at least ten times. V is TRBV24-1 and J is TRBJ1-2, with a tentative D call TRBD1 (6 bases). This CDR3 contains 14 residues. Germline lookup yields CDR1 KGHDR and CDR2 SFDVKD. The V and J ends lost 7 bases and 4 bases respectively, with 15 bases between them. The DNA of the CDR3 is TGTGCCACCAGCGGGGGAGGACAGTCCTATGGCTACACCTTC. This sequence encodes CATSGGGQSYGYTF.

J is TRBJ1-5 and V is TRBV12-3 or TRBV12-4; 7 nucleotides align to TRBD1. This CDR3 region has 15 residues. Trimming at V came to 5 bases and at J to 4 bases, leaving 8 bases not matched to a gene. CDR3 residues: CASSAAGQPNQPQHF. The CDR3 bases are TGTGCCAGCAGTGCGGCGGGACAGCCAAATCAGCCCCAGCATTTT.

This clonotype was observed at least ten times. The chain combines TRBV28 with TRBJ2-2; D call uncertain. This CDR3 has 16 residues. Per germline, CDR1 MDHEN and CDR2 SYDVKM. Trimming cost V 6 bases and J 6 bases, with 20 bases left between them. In DNA form, the CDR3 reads TGTGCCAGCAGCCCATGGGGTTCTAATAGGGCCGGGGAGCTGTTTTTT. Translated: CASSPWGSNRAGELFF.

There are many counts of this clonotype. The chain recombines TRBV29-1 with TRBJ1-1; TRBD1 aligns across 7 bases. The CDR3 totals 13 residues. Unmatched junction bases numbered 6, after V lost 1 base and J lost 7 bases. CDR1 is SQVTM and CDR2 is ANQGSEA in the germline V gene. CDR3 DNA: TGCAGCGTTGAAGGACAGGGAGGGGTTGAAGCTTTCTTT. It yields the protein CSVEGQGGVEAFF.